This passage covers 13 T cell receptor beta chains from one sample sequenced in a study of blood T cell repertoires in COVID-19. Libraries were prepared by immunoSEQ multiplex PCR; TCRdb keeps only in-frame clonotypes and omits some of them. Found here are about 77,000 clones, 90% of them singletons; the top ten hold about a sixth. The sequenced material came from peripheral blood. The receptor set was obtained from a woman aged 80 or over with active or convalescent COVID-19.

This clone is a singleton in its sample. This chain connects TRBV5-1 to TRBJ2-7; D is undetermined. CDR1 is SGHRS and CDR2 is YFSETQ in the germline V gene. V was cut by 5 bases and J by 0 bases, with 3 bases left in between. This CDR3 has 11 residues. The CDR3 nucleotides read TGCGCCAGCAGGAGCTCCTACGAGCAGTACTTC. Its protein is CASRSSYEQYF.

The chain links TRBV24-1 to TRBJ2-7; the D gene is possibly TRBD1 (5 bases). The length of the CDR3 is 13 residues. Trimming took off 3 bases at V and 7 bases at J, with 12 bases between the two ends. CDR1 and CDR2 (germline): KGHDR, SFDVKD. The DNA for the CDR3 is TGTGCCACCAGTGATCCAGGGCTGGGGGAGCAGTACTTC. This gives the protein CATSDPGLGEQYF.

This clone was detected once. The CDR3 nucleotides are TGTGCCAGCAGCCCGGGGACAGCTGGGATCGAGCCCCAGCATTTT. Translation: CASSPGTAGIEPQHF. The chain has TRBV11-2 and TRBJ1-5, with TRBD1 matching 7 bases. With 5 bases clipped from V and 8 bases from J, the junction kept 12 bases outside the gene matches. The CDR3 is 15 amino acids. CDR1 is SGHAT, CDR2 FQNNGV, per germline.

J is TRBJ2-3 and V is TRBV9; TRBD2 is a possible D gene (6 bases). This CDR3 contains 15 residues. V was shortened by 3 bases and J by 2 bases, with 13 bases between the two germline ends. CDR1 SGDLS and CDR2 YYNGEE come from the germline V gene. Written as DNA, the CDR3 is TGTGCCAGCAGCGGCCGGGACTCCTCCACAGATACGCAGTATTTT. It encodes CASSGRDSSTDTQYF.

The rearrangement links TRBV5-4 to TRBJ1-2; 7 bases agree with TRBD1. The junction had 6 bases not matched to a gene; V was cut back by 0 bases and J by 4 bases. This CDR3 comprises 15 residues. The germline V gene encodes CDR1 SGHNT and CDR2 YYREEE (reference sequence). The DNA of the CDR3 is TGTGCCAGCAGCTTGGGACCGACAGGGATCTATGGCTACACCTTC. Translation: CASSLGPTGIYGYTF.

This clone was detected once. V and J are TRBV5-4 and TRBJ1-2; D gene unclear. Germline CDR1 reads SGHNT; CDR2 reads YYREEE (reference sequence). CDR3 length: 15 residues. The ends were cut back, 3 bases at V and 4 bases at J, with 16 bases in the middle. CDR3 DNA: TGTGCCAGCAGCTCCCTTGCGAAGTCGGGCTATGGCTACACCTTC. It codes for CASSSLAKSGYGYTF.

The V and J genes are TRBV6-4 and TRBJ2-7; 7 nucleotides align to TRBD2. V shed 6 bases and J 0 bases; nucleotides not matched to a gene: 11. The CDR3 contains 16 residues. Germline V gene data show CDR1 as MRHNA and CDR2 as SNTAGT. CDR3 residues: CASSRSGISISYEQYF. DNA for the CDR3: TGTGCCAGCAGCCGCAGCGGGATATCAATCTCCTACGAGCAGTACTTC.

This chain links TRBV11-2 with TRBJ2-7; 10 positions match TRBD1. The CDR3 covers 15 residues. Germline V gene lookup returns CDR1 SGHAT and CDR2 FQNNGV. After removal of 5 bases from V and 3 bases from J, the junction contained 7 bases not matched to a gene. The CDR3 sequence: CASSLGGTGDYEQYF. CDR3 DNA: TGTGCCAGCAGCCTGGGCGGGACAGGGGACTACGAGCAGTACTTC. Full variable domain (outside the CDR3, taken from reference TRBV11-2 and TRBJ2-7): EAGVAQSPRYKIIEKRQSVAFWCNPISGHATLYWYQQILGQGPKLLIQFQNNGVVDDSQLPKDRFSAERLKGVDSTLKIQPAKLEDSAVYLCASSLGGTGDYEQYFGPGTRLTVT.

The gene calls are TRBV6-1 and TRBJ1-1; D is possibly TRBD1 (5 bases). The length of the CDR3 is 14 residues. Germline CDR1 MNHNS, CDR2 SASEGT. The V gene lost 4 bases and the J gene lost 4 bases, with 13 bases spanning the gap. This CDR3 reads CASSVAQGRTEAFF. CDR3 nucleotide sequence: TGTGCCAGCAGTGTAGCGCAGGGTCGCACTGAAGCTTTCTTT.

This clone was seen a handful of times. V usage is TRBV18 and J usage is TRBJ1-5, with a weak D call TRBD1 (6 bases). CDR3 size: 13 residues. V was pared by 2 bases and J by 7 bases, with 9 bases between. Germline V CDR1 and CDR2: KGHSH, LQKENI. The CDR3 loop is CASSPDQGQPQHF. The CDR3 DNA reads TGTGCCAGCTCACCAGATCAGGGGCAGCCCCAGCATTTT.

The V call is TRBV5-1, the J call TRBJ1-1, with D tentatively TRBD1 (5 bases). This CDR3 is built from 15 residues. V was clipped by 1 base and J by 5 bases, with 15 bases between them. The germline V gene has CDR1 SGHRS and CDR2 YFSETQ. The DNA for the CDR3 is TGCGCCAGCAGCTTGCGGGCCGGGGGAAGGACTGAAGCTTTCTTT. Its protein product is CASSLRAGGRTEAFF.

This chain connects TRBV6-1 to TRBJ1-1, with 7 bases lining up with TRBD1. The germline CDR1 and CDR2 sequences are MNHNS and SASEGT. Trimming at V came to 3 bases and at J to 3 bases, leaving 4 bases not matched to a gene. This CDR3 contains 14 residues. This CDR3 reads CASSDHDRDTEAFF. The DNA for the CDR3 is TGTGCCAGCAGTGACCATGACAGGGACACTGAAGCTTTCTTT.

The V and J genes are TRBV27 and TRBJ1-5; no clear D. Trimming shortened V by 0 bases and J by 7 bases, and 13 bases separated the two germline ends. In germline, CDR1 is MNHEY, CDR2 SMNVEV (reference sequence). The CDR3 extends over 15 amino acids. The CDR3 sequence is CASSLSAGSKQPQHF. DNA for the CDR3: TGTGCCAGCAGTTTATCGGCGGGTTCGAAGCAGCCCCAGCATTTT.